This TCR beta chain emerged from a study of blood T cell repertoires in COVID-19. Turning to the study itself: Collection of acute and convalescent COVID-19 samples took place in the United States, Italy and Spain. Nucleic acid was either cDNA or gDNA, and it came from T cells, B-cell-depleted T cells, or PBMCs.

The CDR3 sequence is 15 residues long. Germline CDR1 is SGHRS and CDR2 is YFSETQ. V was cut by 4 bases and J by 0 bases, with 11 bases left in between. Cohort assignment relied on participant-reported clinical history. Clones were sequenced by immunoSEQ multiplex PCR, and TCRdb holds only the in-frame ones, with some missing. The sample records 300,000 to 350,000 clones, over 90% being singletons. The TCR was taken from a woman between 25 and 40 years old who had been exposed to COVID-19. Sequenced input: PBMCs or T cells enriched from blood (not recorded which). The chain carries TRBV5-1 and TRBJ1-3, with a possible D match to TRBD1 (6 bases). The DNA for the CDR3 is TGCGCCAGCAGCCATGGACAGAGCTCTGGAAACACCATATATTTT. Its translation is CASSHGQSSGNTIYF.